This T cell receptor (beta chain) was documented in a study of Graves' ophthalmopathy and Graves' hyperthyroidism. Whole-study context: Peripheral blood was collected at initial diagnosis, before any treatment.

Using RNA transcripts, the TCR beta CDR3 regions were amplified. First-round RT-PCR relied on HTBI primers, and a second-round multiplex PCR came next. TCRdb itself ran the multiplex PCR reads through MiXCR, one entry per CDR3 protein. Among hundreds of thousands of distinct CDR3 sequences listed, 35% to 50% were seen once. This clonotype was picked up many times. Its antigen is unidentified. Clinical symptoms, serum thyroxine, TRAb, thyroid ultrasound and orbital computed tomography were relied on for diagnosis. The germline CDR1 and CDR2 sequences are SEHNR and FQNEAQ (reference sequence). After removal of 0 bases from V and 6 bases from J, the junction contained 3 bases not matched to a gene. The length of the CDR3 is 14 residues. Broader study findings: Most expanded clonotypes from thyroid (those above 0.001 frequency) were also found in blood.

Sample: peripheral blood. This TCR was recovered from an adult man with Graves' ophthalmopathy. The gene calls are TRBV7-9 and TRBJ2-7; 9 nucleotides match TRBD1. CDR3 sequence reads: CASSLATGGAEQYF. The CDR3 bases are TGTGCCAGCAGCTTAGCAACAGGGGGCGCCGAGCAGTACTTC.